The rows below give T cell receptor beta chains drawn from one sample of a study of cytomegalovirus exposure and HLA in healthy donors. TCRdb keeps only in-frame clones here, not all; method: immunoSEQ multiplex PCR. This table holds some 130,000 clones, 84% found once. The sample was PBMCs. Receptor source: a woman in her thirties in good health and CMV-seronegative. Each CDR3 is given with its conserved first and last residue. The D gene is left open where the match is weak. Only some rows state a clone size, as once, few, many or a class for expanded clones.

TRBD2,TRBJ2-3,TRBV4-3,NA,15,TGCGCCAGCAGCCAAGAATGGGACGGGAGGGATACGCAGTATTTT,CASSQEWDGRDTQYF
NA,TRBJ2-4,TRBV7-2,many,11,TGTGCCAGCAGCTTCATAAACATTCAGTACTTC,CASSFINIQYF
TRBD1,TRBJ2-5,TRBV5-1,NA,17,TGCGCCAGCAGCTCCACCACCAAGGACAGGGGGAGGGAGACCCAGTACTTC,CASSSTTKDRGRETQYF
TRBD1,TRBJ1-6,TRBV5-1,NA,17,TGCGCCAGCAGCCAGATAACAGGGGGGGGATATAATTCACCCCTCCACTTT,CASSQITGGGYNSPLHF
TRBD2,TRBJ2-3,TRBV2,NA,18,TGTGCCAGCAGTCCAATCCCACGGGAGGGAACGGGAACAGATACGCAGTATTTT,CASSPIPREGTGTDTQYF
NA,TRBJ2-7,TRBV11-1,NA,15,TGTGCCAGCAGCTTAACCCGGACTACCAACTACGAGCAGTACTTC,CASSLTRTTNYEQYF
TRBD2,TRBJ2-1,TRBV5-1,NA,16,TGCGCCAGCAGCCCGATTCTAGCGGGGGACTACAATGAGCAGTTCTTC,CASSPILAGDYNEQFF
NA,TRBJ1-6,TRBV5-4,NA,12,TGTGCCAGCAGCTTGGTTGGCTCACCCCTCCACTTT,CASSLVGSPLHF
TRBD1,TRBJ1-2,TRBV11-2,few,13,TGTGCCAGCAGTATAACAGGGGGCGTAGGCTACACCTTC,CASSITGGVGYTF
NA,TRBJ2-1,TRBV10-2,NA,15,TGCGCCAGCAGTTTGGGGGGAGTAACCTACAATGAGCAGTTCTTC,CASSLGGVTYNEQFF
NA,TRBJ1-3,TRBV29-1,once,14,TGCAGCGTTGAATTACAAAATACTGGAAACACCATATATTTT,CSVELQNTGNTIYF
NA,TRBJ2-7,TRBV28,few,12,TGTGCCAGCACCCCAGGGGCTGGCGAGCAGTACTTC,CASTPGAGEQYF
TRBD1,TRBJ2-7,TRBV4-2,NA,14,TGTGCCAGCAGCCCACAGGGGAGCTCCTACGAGCAGTACTTC,CASSPQGSSYEQYF
TRBD1,TRBJ2-3,TRBV7-6,NA,15,TGTGCCAGCAGCACCCGGGACAGGGGGACAGATACGCAGTATTTT,CASSTRDRGTDTQYF
NA,TRBJ2-7,TRBV28,few,13,TGTGCCAGCAGCTATCCGGGACTCTACGAGCAGTACTTC,CASSYPGLYEQYF
TRBD1,TRBJ1-4,TRBV7-6,NA,16,TGTGCCAGCAGCTTGGCCAGCGGACAGGGCAATGAAAAACTGTTTTTT,CASSLASGQGNEKLFF
NA,TRBJ2-3,TRBV28,NA,14,TGTGCCAGCATAGAACAGGGAAGCACAGATACGCAGTATTTT,CASIEQGSTDTQYF
NA,TRBJ2-1,TRBV6-5,NA,12,TGTGCCAGCCGCAACAGGGTCAATGAGCAGTTCTTC,CASRNRVNEQFF
NA,TRBJ1-1,TRBV11-2,NA,12,TGTGCCAGCAGCTTTTCCGGCACTGAAGCTTTCTTT,CASSFSGTEAFF
NA,TRBJ2-5,TRBV9,few,13,TGTGCCAGCAGCGTAGGTAATCAAGAGACCCAGTACTTC,CASSVGNQETQYF
TRBD1,TRBJ1-5,TRBV28,NA,14,TGTGCCAGCAGTAAAGACAGGGGTAATCAGCCCCAGCATTTT,CASSKDRGNQPQHF
NA,TRBJ2-2,TRBV29-1,NA,12,TGCAGCGTTGAAACAGATACCGGGGAGCTGTTTTTT,CSVETDTGELFF
NA,TRBJ2-5,TRBV13,NA,15,TGTGCCAGCAGCGCGAGAGGGGTCGGAGGGGAGACCCAGTACTTC,CASSARGVGGETQYF
TRBD1,TRBJ1-3,TRBV19,NA,16,TGTGCCAGTAGTCAACAATCGACAGGGTTTGGAAACACCATATATTTT,CASSQQSTGFGNTIYF
NA,TRBJ2-3,TRBV5-1,NA,14,TGCGCCAGCAGCAAAGGACAGACTACAGATACGCAGTATTTT,CASSKGQTTDTQYF
NA,TRBJ1-1,TRBV18,NA,18,TGTGCCAGCTCACCATCCGCGACAGGCCGGATCCTGAACACTGAAGCTTTCTTT,CASSPSATGRILNTEAFF
NA,TRBJ1-2,TRBV14,NA,13,TGTGCCAGCAGCCAAGATTGGCGAGGCGGCTACACCTTC,CASSQDWRGGYTF
NA,TRBJ1-6,TRBV7-8,few,17,TGTGCCAGCAGCCCCAACCGGTTTGGCTCCTATAATTCACCCCTCCACTTT,CASSPNRFGSYNSPLHF
NA,TRBJ1-2,TRBV9,NA,12,NA,CASSVGEGTLYF
TRBD1,TRBJ1-3,TRBV7-4,once,16,TGTGCCAGCAGCTCGACAGGGATTAAGTTGTGGAACACCATATATTTT,CASSSTGIKLWNTIYF
NA,TRBJ1-2,TRBV7-2,NA,16,TGTGCCAGCAGCTTAGCGGGTATGGGAGGGATCCAAGGCTACACCTTC,CASSLAGMGGIQGYTF
NA,TRBJ2-5,TRBV11-2,NA,13,TGTGCCAGCAGCTTAGGACTAGAAGAGACCCAGTACTTC,CASSLGLEETQYF
NA,TRBJ2-3,TRBV13,NA,17,TGTGCCAGCAGCACCCGCAAGACTGGCTATAGCACAGATACGCAGTATTTT,CASSTRKTGYSTDTQYF
NA,TRBJ1-2,TRBV7-9,once,15,TGTGCCAGCAGCCACCGGGTCCGAGGTAACTATGGCTACACCTTC,CASSHRVRGNYGYTF
NA,TRBJ1-1,TRBV10-2,once,15,TGCGCCAGCAGTGATGTTCAGGGGTCCCGGACTGAAGCTTTCTTT,CASSDVQGSRTEAFF
TRBD1,TRBJ2-1,TRBV6-6,NA,15,TGTGCCAGCACCAAGGGACAGGTTATATACAATGAGCAGTTCTTC,CASTKGQVIYNEQFF
NA,TRBJ2-1,TRBV9,NA,12,TGTGCCAGCAGCGTAGCTATCGGTGAGCAGTTCTTC,CASSVAIGEQFF
NA,TRBJ2-3,TRBV2,NA,12,TGTGCCAGCAGTGAAAATTTTCTTACGCAGTATTTT,CASSENFLTQYF
NA,TRBJ2-1,TRBV7-3,NA,13,TGTGCCAGCAGCTTGACATCCTACAATGAGCAGTTCTTC,CASSLTSYNEQFF
TRBD1,TRBJ1-1,TRBV4-2,once,16,TGTGCCAGCAGCCAAGTCAGGGGGCGCGGAGACACTGAAGCTTTCTTT,CASSQVRGRGDTEAFF
NA,TRBJ2-5,TRBV19,NA,16,TGTGCCAGTAGTATGAGTACACCGGGAAACCAAGAGACCCAGTACTTC,CASSMSTPGNQETQYF
NA,TRBJ2-7,TRBV6-5,NA,12,TGTGCCAGCAGTTACTCGACGGGCGAGCAGTACTTC,CASSYSTGEQYF
NA,TRBJ2-7,TRBV2,NA,14,TGTGCCAGCAGTGACCTAGAACAGGGCAACGAGCAGTACTTC,CASSDLEQGNEQYF
NA,TRBJ1-6,TRBV4-3,NA,15,TGCGCCAGCAGCCAAGATGCCAGTCATAATTCACCCCTCCACTTT,CASSQDASHNSPLHF
NA,TRBJ2-7,TRBV15,NA,14,TGTGCCACCAGCAGAGTTATAGGGGATCCCGAGCAGTACTTC,CATSRVIGDPEQYF
TRBD1,TRBJ2-7,TRBV19,once,14,TGTGCCAGTCAACGGGACAGGGGTACCTACGAGCAGTACTTC,CASQRDRGTYEQYF
NA,TRBJ2-3,TRBV5-4,NA,15,TGTGCCAGCAGCCCGGGGGGCACTAGCACAGATACGCAGTATTTT,CASSPGGTSTDTQYF